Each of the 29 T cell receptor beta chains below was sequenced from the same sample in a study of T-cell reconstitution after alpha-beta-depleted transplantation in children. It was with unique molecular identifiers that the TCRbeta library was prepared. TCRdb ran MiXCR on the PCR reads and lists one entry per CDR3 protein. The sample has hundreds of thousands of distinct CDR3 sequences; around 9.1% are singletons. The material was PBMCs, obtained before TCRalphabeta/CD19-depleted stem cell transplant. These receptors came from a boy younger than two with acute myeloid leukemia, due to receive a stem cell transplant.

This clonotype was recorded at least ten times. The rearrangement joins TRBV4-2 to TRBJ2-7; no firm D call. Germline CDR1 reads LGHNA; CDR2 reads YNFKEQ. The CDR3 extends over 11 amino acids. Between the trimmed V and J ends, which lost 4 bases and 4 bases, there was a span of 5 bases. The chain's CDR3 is CASSRGYEQYF. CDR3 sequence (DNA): TGTGCCAGCAGCCGGGGATACGAGCAGTACTTC.

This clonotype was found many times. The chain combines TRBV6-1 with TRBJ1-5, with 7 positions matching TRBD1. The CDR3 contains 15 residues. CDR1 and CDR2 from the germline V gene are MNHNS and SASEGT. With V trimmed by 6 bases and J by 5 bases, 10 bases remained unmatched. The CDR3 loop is CASRIHRGGDQPQHF. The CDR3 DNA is TGTGCCAGCAGGATACACAGGGGAGGGGATCAGCCCCAGCATTTT.

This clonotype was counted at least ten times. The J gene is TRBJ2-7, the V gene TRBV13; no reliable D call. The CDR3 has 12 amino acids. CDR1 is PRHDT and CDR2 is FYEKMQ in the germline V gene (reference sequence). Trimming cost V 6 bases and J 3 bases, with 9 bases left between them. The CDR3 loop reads CASSIRHYEQYF. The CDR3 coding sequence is TGTGCCAGCAGTATACGGCACTACGAGCAGTACTTC. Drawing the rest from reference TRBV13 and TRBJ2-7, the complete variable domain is AAGVIQSPRHLIKEKRETATLKCYPIPRHDTVYWYQQGPGQDPQFLISFYEKMQSDKGSIPDRFSAQQFSDYHSELNMSSLELGDSALYFCASSIRHYEQYFGPGTRLTVT.

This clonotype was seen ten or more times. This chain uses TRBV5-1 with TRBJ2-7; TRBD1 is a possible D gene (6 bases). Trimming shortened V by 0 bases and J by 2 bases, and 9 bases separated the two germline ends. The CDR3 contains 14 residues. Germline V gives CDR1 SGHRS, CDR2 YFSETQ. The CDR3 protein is CASSLVPGAYEQYF. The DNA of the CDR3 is TGCGCCAGCAGCTTGGTTCCAGGGGCCTACGAGCAGTACTTC.

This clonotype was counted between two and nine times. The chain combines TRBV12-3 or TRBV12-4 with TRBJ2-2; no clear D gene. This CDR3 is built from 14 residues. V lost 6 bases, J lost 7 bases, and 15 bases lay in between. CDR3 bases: TGTGCCAGCAGCCCCGGCCGGACCAGCGGGGAGCTGTTTTTT. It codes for CASSPGRTSGELFF.

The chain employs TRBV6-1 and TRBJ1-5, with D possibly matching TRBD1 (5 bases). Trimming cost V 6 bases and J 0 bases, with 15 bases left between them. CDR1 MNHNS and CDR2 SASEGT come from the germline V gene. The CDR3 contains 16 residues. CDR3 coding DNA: TGTGCCAGCAGCTCCGGGACCCTAATTAGCAATCAGCCCCAGCATTTT. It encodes CASSSGTLISNQPQHF.

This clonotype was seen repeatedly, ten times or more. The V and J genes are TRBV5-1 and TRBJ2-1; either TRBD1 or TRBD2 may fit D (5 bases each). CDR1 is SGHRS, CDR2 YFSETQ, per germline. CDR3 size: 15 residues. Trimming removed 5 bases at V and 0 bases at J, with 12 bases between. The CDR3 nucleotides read TGCGCCAGCAGAACCGGGGCTAGCTCCTACAATGAGCAGTTCTTC. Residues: CASRTGASSYNEQFF.

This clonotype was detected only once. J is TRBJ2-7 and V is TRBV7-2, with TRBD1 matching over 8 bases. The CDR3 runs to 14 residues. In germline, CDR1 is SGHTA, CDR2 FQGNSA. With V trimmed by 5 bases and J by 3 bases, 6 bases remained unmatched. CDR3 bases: TGTGCCAGCAGCCCGGACAGGGCGCTCTACGAGCAGTACTTC. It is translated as CASSPDRALYEQYF.

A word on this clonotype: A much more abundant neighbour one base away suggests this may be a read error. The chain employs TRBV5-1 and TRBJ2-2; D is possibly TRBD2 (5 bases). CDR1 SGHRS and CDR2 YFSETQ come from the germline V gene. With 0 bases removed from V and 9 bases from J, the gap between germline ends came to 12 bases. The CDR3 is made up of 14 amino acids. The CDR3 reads CASSLDPRGWELFF. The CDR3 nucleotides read TGCGCCAGCAGCTTGGACCCACGGGGATGGGAGCTGTTTTTT. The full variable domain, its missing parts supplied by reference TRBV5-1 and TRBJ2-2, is KAGVTQTPRYLIKTRGQQVTLSCSPISGHRSVSWYQQTPGQGLQFLFEYFSETQRNKGNFPGRFSGRQFSNSRSEMNVSTLELGDSALYLCASSLDPRGWELFFGEGSRLTVL.

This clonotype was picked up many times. The CDR3 sequence: CASSSDLNRVRSYEQYF. CDR3 nucleotide sequence: TGTGCCAGCAGTTCAGACCTTAACAGGGTCCGCTCCTACGAGCAGTACTTC. The chain uses TRBV12-3 or TRBV12-4 and TRBJ2-7, with a tentative D call TRBD1 (6 bases). V was clipped by 4 bases and J by 0 bases, with 19 bases between them. The CDR3 is made up of 17 amino acids.

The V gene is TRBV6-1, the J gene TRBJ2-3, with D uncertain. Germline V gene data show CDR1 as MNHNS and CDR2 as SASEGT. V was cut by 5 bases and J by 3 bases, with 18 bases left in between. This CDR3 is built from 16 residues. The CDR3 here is CASSPGKKRVTDTQYF. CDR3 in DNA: TGTGCCAGCAGTCCCGGAAAAAAAAGAGTGACAGATACGCAGTATTTT.

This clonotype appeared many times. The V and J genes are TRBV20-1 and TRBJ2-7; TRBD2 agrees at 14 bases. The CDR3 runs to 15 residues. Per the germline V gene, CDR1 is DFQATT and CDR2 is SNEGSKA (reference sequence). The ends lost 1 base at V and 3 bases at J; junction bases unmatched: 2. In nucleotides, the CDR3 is TGCAGTGCTAGAGTGGGACTAGCGGGAGTCTACGAGCAGTACTTC. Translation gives CSARVGLAGVYEQYF.

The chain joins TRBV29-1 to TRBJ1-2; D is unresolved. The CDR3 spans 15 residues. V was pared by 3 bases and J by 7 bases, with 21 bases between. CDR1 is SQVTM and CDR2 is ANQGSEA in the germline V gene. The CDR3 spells CSVDQGWPFDAGYTF. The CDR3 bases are TGCAGCGTTGATCAAGGTTGGCCTTTTGATGCTGGCTACACCTTC.

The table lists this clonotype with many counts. This CDR3 is CASSSDSPYGYTF. The CDR3, as DNA: TGTGCCAGCAGTTCGGACTCCCCCTATGGCTACACCTTC. The chain links TRBV12-3 or TRBV12-4 to TRBJ1-2; D gene unclear. Trimming shortened V by 4 bases and J by 4 bases, and 10 bases separated the two germline ends. CDR3 length equals 13 residues.

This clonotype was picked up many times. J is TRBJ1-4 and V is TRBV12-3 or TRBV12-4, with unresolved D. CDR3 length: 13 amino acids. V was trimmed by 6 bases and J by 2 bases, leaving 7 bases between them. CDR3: CASRGLTNEKLFF. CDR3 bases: TGTGCCAGCAGAGGGCTTACTAATGAAAAACTGTTTTTT.

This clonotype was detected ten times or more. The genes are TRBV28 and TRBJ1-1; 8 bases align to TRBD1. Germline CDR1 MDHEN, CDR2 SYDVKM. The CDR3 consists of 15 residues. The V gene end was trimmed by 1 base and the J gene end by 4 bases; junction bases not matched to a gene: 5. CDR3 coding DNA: TGTGCCAGCAGTTTATTTCAGGGGGCTGTCACTGAAGCTTTCTTT. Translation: CASSLFQGAVTEAFF.

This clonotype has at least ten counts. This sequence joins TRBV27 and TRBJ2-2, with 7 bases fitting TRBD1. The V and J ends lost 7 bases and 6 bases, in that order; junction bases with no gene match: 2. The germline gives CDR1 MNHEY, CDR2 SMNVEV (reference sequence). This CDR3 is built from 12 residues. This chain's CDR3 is CASTQGAGELFF. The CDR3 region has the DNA TGTGCCAGCACCCAGGGGGCCGGGGAGCTGTTTTTT.

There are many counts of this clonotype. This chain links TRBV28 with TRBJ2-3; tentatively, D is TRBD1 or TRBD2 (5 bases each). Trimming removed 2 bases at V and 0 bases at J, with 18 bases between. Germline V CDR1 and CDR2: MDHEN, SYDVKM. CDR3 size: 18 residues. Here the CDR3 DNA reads TGTGCCAGCAGTTTAGACCCGACCCTCCGGGACAGCACAGATACGCAGTATTTT. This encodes CASSLDPTLRDSTDTQYF.

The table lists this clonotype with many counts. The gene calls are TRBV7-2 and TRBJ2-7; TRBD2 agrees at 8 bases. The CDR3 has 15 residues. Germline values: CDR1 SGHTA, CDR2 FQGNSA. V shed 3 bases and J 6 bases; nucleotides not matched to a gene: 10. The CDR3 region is CASSFGGASGREQYF. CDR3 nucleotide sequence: TGTGCCAGCAGCTTCGGGGGTGCTAGCGGGCGCGAGCAGTACTTC.

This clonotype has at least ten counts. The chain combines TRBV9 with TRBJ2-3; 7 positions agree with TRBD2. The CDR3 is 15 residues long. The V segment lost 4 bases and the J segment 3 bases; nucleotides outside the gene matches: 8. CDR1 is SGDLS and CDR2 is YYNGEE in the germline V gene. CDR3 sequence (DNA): TGTGCCAGCAGCCTGAGCGGGACGAAGACAGATACGCAGTATTTT. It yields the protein CASSLSGTKTDTQYF.

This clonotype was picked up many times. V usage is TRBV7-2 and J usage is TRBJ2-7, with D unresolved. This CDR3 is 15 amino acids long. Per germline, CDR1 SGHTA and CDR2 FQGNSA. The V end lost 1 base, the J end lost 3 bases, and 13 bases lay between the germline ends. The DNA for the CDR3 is TGTGCCAGCAGCTTAGGGGGAAGGGCTATCTACGAGCAGTACTTC. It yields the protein CASSLGGRAIYEQYF.

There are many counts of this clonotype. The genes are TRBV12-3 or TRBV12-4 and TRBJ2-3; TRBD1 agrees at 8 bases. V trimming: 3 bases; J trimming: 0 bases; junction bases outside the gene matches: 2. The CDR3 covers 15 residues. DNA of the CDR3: TGTGCCAGCAGTTTGGACAGGGTTAGCACAGATACGCAGTATTTT. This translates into CASSLDRVSTDTQYF.

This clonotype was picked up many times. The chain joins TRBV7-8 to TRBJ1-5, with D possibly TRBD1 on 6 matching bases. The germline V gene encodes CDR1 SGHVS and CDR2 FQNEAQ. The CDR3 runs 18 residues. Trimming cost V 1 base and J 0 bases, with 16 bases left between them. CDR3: CASSLDGRGQHSNQPQHF. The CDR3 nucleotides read TGTGCCAGCAGCTTAGACGGTAGAGGACAGCATAGCAATCAGCCCCAGCATTTT.

The CDR3 nucleotides are TGCGCCAGCAGTCTGACTAGTCTAGCGGTCCAAGAGACCCAGTACTTC. Translated: CASSLTSLAVQETQYF. This chain uses TRBV5-1 with TRBJ2-5, with 7 positions matching TRBD2. Looked up from germline, CDR1 is SGHRS and CDR2 is YFSETQ. The V gene end was trimmed by 5 bases and the J gene end by 1 base; junction bases not matched to a gene: 11. This CDR3 contains 16 residues.

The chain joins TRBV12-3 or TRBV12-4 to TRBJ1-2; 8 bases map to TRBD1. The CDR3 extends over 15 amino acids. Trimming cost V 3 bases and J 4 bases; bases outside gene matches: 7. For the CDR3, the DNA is TGTGCCAGCAGTTTTGGCCAGGGGGCAGGCTATGGCTACACCTTC. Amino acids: CASSFGQGAGYGYTF.

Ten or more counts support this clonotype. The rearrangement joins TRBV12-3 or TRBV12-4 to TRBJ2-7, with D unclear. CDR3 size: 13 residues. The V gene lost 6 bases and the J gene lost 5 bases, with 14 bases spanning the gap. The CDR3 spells CASSRREDHEQYF. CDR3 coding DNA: TGTGCCAGCAGCCGGAGAGAGGACCACGAGCAGTACTTC.

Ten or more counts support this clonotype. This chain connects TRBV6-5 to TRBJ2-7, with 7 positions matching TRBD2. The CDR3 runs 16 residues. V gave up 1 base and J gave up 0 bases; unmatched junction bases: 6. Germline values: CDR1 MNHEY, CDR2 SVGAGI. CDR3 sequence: CASSYLSGASSYEQYF. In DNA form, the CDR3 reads TGTGCCAGCAGTTACTTGAGCGGGGCGAGCTCCTACGAGCAGTACTTC.

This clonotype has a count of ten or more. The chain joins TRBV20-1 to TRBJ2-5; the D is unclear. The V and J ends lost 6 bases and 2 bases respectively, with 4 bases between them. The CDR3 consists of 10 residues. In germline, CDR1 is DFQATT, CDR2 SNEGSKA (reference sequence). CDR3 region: CSAKQETQYF. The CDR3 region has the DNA TGCAGTGCCAAGCAAGAGACCCAGTACTTC.

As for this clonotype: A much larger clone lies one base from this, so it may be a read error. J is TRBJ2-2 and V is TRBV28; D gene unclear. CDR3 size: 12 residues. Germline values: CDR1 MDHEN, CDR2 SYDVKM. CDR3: CGSSGDTGELFF. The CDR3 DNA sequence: TGTGGCAGCAGTGGTGACACCGGGGAGCTGTTTTTT.